The 10 T cell receptor beta chains given below trace back to one sample, sequenced in a study of CD8+CD57+ T cells in acquired aplastic anemia. Template material for TCR beta VDJ and CDR3 profiling consisted of genomic DNA. TCRdb re-called the reads with MiXCR, one entry per CDR3 protein. The data contain 180,000 or so distinct CDR3 sequences, over 40% of them singletons. Patients chosen for sequencing had CD8+CD57+ cells that had expanded, as shown by flow cytometry. Sequenced: sorted CD4+, CD8+, or CD8+CD57+ T cells (not recorded which) from PBMCs. Receptors were obtained from a human donor with aplastic anemia.

DNA for the CDR3: TGTGCCAGCAACCTGCCCCGGAGCAATGAGCAGTTCTTC. Translating it yields CASNLPRSNEQFF. J is TRBJ2-1 and V is TRBV7-6; no clear D gene. This CDR3 is 13 amino acids long. The germline gives CDR1 SGHVS, CDR2 FNYEAQ. The V gene lost 7 bases and the J gene lost 6 bases, with 13 bases spanning the gap.

About this clonotype: Being one base from a much bigger clone, this may be a read error. CDR3 amino acids: CASSPRGARGADTQYF. The CDR3 DNA is TGTGCCAGCAGCCCCAGGGGGGCGCGAGGCGCAGATACGCAGTATTTT. This chain uses TRBV9 with TRBJ2-3, with D tentatively TRBD1 (7 bases). Germline-derived CDR1 and CDR2 are SGDLS and YYNGEE. The CDR3 sequence is 16 residues long. Trimming took 4 bases from V and 4 from J, leaving 19 bases between them.

The chain carries TRBV11-2 and TRBJ2-5; 7 nucleotides agree with TRBD2. CDR3 length equals 13 residues. With 5 bases clipped from V and 2 bases from J, the junction kept 2 bases outside the gene matches. The germline CDR1 and CDR2 sequences are SGHAT and FQNNGV. In DNA, the CDR3 is TGTGCCAGCAGCCTACTAGCGCAAGAGACCCAGTACTTC. Translation gives CASSLLAQETQYF.

In the case of this clonotype: Relative to the germline gene, one junction end is altered; a read error may explain this. The chain has TRBV10-3 and TRBJ1-1; no clear D gene. Germline-derived CDR1 and CDR2 are ENHRY and SYGVKD. The CDR3 extends over 14 amino acids. CDR3 DNA: TGTGCCATCAGTGGCACTGGAGAGAACACTGGAGCTTTCTTT. This gives the protein CAISGTGENTGAFF.

Concerning this clonotype: A junction boundary mismatches the germline segment, possibly from a read error. The chain is built from TRBV5-5 and TRBJ1-3; D uncertain. The CDR3 totals 15 residues. CDR1 and CDR2 (germline): SGHKS, YYEKEE (reference sequence). DNA of the CDR3: TGTGCCAGCAACTTGGCCGAGTTTTCTGGAAACGCCATATATTTT. This translates into CASNLAEFSGNAIYF.

This clonotype showed up many times. The rearrangement joins TRBV20-1 to TRBJ2-3; 11 bases agree with TRBD2. Germline-derived CDR1 and CDR2 are DFQATT and SNEGSKA (reference sequence). Trimming took 3 bases from V and 3 from J; bases not matched to a gene: 8. The length of the CDR3 is 16 residues. CDR3 coding DNA: TGCAGTGCTAGTAATCTGAGACTAGCGGGGACAGATACGCAGTATTTT. It specifies CSASNLRLAGTDTQYF.

This clonotype has a count of ten or more. This chain uses TRBV19 with TRBJ2-7; TRBD2 agrees at 7 bases. The CDR3 is made up of 15 amino acids. V trimming: 6 bases; J trimming: 2 bases; junction bases outside the gene matches: 10. Germline values: CDR1 LNHDA, CDR2 SQIVND (reference sequence). In DNA, the CDR3 is TGTGCCAGTAGCCGGTGGGGGGGTAACACCTACGAGCAGTACTTC. This gives the protein CASSRWGGNTYEQYF.

As DNA, the CDR3 is TGTGCCAGCAGTTCCTCGCCGCCACTAGTTGAAAAACTGTTTTTT. It encodes CASSSSPPLVEKLFF. The chain couples TRBV25-1 to TRBJ1-4; no definite D call. V was shortened by 5 bases and J by 7 bases, with 17 bases between the two germline ends. This CDR3 has 15 residues. The germline CDR1 and CDR2 sequences are MGHDK and SYGVNS. The full variable domain, rest sourced from reference TRBV25-1 and TRBJ1-4, is EADIYQTPRYLVIGTGKKITLECSQTMGHDKMYWYQQDPGMELHLIHYSYGVNSTEKGDLSSESTVSRIRTEHFPLTLESARPSHTSQYLCASSSSPPLVEKLFFGSGTQLSVL.

The chain is built from TRBV5-5 and TRBJ2-3; D assignment may be TRBD1 or TRBD2 (7 bases each). CDR3 length: 15 amino acids. The ends were cut back, 0 bases at V and 4 bases at J, with 12 bases in the middle. Germline assignment: CDR1 SGHKS and CDR2 YYEKEE (reference sequence). The CDR3 sequence is CASSLAGGAADTQYF. CDR3 bases: TGTGCCAGCAGCTTGGCAGGGGGGGCCGCAGATACGCAGTATTTT. Looking up the rest from reference TRBV5-5 and TRBJ2-3 gives the full variable domain: DAGVTQSPTHLIKTRGQQVTLRCSPISGHKSVSWYQQVLGQGPQFIFQYYEKEERGRGNFPDRFSARQFPNYSSELNVNALLLGDSALYLCASSLAGGAADTQYFGPGTRLTVL.

Concerning this clonotype: The junction does not match germline at one end; this may be a read error. J is TRBJ2-1 and V is TRBV7-2, with TRBD2 matching over 7 bases. CDR1 and CDR2 (germline): SGHTA, FQGNSA. The CDR3 is 13 residues long. CDR3 nucleotides: TGTGCCGGCAGCTCGGCTCCGGGAGGCAAGCAGTTCTTC. It specifies CAGSSAPGGKQFF.